Below, 5 T cell receptor beta chains from the same sample are listed, as sequenced in a study of OX40 agonist ivuxolimab in advanced cancers. Sequencing used immunoSEQ multiplex PCR; TCRdb keeps in-frame clones, though not all of them. Of 70,000 to 85,000 clones in the sample, around 85% were seen once. The material was CD4+ or CD8+ T cells sorted from blood, obtained in a trial of the OX40 agonist ivuxolimab. These receptors were taken from an adult with an advanced solid tumor such as melanoma, head and neck, liver or kidney cancer.

The rearrangement joins TRBV5-1 to TRBJ2-3, with 10 positions matching TRBD2. This CDR3 is 18 amino acids long. Germline V gives CDR1 SGHRS, CDR2 YFSETQ. The J segment lost 4 bases and the V segment lost 2 bases, leaving 13 bases of the junction unmatched. As DNA, the CDR3 is TGCGCCAGCAGCTTAATGTCTAGCGGGAGAGGGTCCTCAGATACGCAGTATTTT. Translating gives CASSLMSSGRGSSDTQYF.

V is TRBV7-9 and J is TRBJ1-1; weak D call: TRBD1 (5 bases). CDR1 and CDR2 from the germline V gene are SEHNR and FQNEAQ (reference sequence). V lost 5 bases to trimming and J lost 3 bases, with 10 bases between them. This CDR3 region has 13 residues. CDR3 in DNA: TGTGCCAGCAGCCCCGACAGATACACTGAAGCTTTCTTT. As protein: CASSPDRYTEAFF. Variable domain in full (rest from reference TRBV7-9 and TRBJ1-1): DTGVSQNPRHKITKRGQNVTFRCDPISEHNRLYWYRQTLGQGPEFLTYFQNEAQLEKSRLLSDRFSAERPKGSFSTLEIQRTEQGDSAMYLCASSPDRYTEAFFGQGTRLTVV.

The chain recombines TRBV30 with TRBJ1-1; 8 bases are shared with TRBD1. This CDR3 has 15 residues. Germline lookup yields CDR1 GTSNPN and CDR2 SVGIG (reference sequence). The V gene end was trimmed by 1 base and the J gene end by 5 bases; junction bases not matched to a gene: 9. For the CDR3, the DNA is TGTGCCTGGAGTGAATTAGGACAGGGTAGAACTGAAGCTTTCTTT. This encodes CAWSELGQGRTEAFF.

The chain links TRBV19 to TRBJ2-1; D might be TRBD1 or TRBD2, each matching 5 bases. Germline loops: CDR1 LNHDA, CDR2 SQIVND (reference sequence). V lost 4 bases to trimming and J lost 1 base, with 11 bases between them. This CDR3 spans 15 amino acids. CDR3 sequence reads: CASSKVGASYNEQFF. The CDR3 region has the DNA TGTGCCAGTAGTAAGGTCGGGGCTTCCTACAATGAGCAGTTCTTC.

This clone turned up a few times. The chain combines TRBV5-1 with TRBJ1-1; D may be TRBD1 (5 bases). The CDR3 sequence is 14 residues long. V was cut by 2 bases and J by 4 bases, with 12 bases left in between. The germline V gene has CDR1 SGHRS and CDR2 YFSETQ. The CDR3 DNA is TGCGCCAGCAGCTTAAGTAGCGGGGGCACTGAAGCTTTCTTT. Protein sequence: CASSLSSGGTEAFF.